The 10 T cell receptor beta chains in this list originate from one sample, sequenced in a study of control samples from healthy donors and cancer patients. Profiled with immunoSEQ multiplex PCR; TCRdb holds only in-frame clones, not every one. The table has more than 95,000 clones, around 86% seen once. Sequenced material: blood. All receptors come from a man aged 35 to 55 in good health.

The sample holds a few counts of this clone. The CDR3 protein is CASSAGGGNQPQHF. CDR3 sequence (DNA): TGTGCCAGCAGCGCCGGAGGGGGAAATCAGCCCCAGCATTTT. This sequence joins TRBV2 and TRBJ1-5; TRBD1 is a possible D gene (6 bases). Looked up from germline, CDR1 is SNHLY and CDR2 is FYNNEI. Trimming took 6 bases from V and 4 from J, leaving 13 bases between them. The CDR3 extends over 14 amino acids.

Turning to this clone: This sample also contains other DNA sequences that code for the same CDR3. This rearrangement joins TRBV30 to TRBJ2-3, with TRBD2 matching 11 bases. Germline trimming cut 2 bases from V and 6 bases from J; bases unmatched to any gene: 4. The germline V gene encodes CDR1 GTSNPN and CDR2 SVGIG (reference sequence). This CDR3 region has 14 residues. CDR3 loop: CAWSLAGGLDTQYF. The CDR3 DNA is TGTGCCTGGAGTTTAGCGGGGGGGCTTGATACGCAGTATTTT.

The CDR3 bases are TGTGCCAGCAGCTTAGCCCCGGGGCAGCCCCAGCATTTT. Translation: CASSLAPGQPQHF. V is TRBV11-2 and J is TRBJ1-5; D ambiguous. The CDR3 has 13 amino acids. Germline CDR1 and CDR2: SGHAT and FQNNGV. V was clipped by 1 base and J by 7 bases, with 8 bases between them.

This rearrangement joins TRBV5-1 to TRBJ1-1, with a tentative D call TRBD1 (5 bases). The CDR3 runs 14 residues. Per the germline V gene, CDR1 is SGHRS and CDR2 is YFSETQ. With 1 base removed from V and 0 bases from J, the gap between germline ends came to 7 bases. The CDR3 DNA is TGCGCCAGCAGCTTGTGGGGGGTGAACACTGAAGCTTTCTTT. It codes for CASSLWGVNTEAFF.

V is TRBV30 and J is TRBJ2-1; tentatively, D is TRBD2 (6 bases). V shed 3 bases and J shed 10 bases, with 13 bases lying between them. The CDR3 extends over 12 amino acids. Germline CDR1 GTSNPN, CDR2 SVGIG (reference sequence). CDR3 sequence (DNA): TGTGCCTGGAGCCCGACTAGATCCGAGCAGTTCTTC. Protein product: CAWSPTRSEQFF.

The chain combines TRBV21-1 with TRBJ1-1; the table gives TRBD1 as D, unverified against the DNA. TRBV21-1 corresponds to a pseudogene. There are 18 residues in the CDR3. CDR3: CASSKRVPGQGICTEAFF. In DNA form, the CDR3 reads TGTGCCAGCAGCAAAAGGGTCCCGGGACAGGGAATTTGCACTGAAGCTTTCTTT.

CDR3 in DNA: TGTGCCAGCATGGTGCACAATGAGCAGTTCTTC. This encodes CASMVHNEQFF. The chain carries TRBV2 and TRBJ2-1; no definite D call. The V and J ends lost 7 bases and 5 bases respectively, with 6 bases between them. The CDR3 consists of 11 residues. CDR1 is SNHLY, CDR2 FYNNEI, per germline. The entire variable domain, with the rest obtained from reference TRBV2 and TRBJ2-1, is as follows: EPEVTQTPSHQVTQMGQEVILRCVPISNHLYFYWYRQILGQKVEFLVSFYNNEISEKSEIFDDQFSVERPDGSNFTLKIRSTKLEDSAMYFCASMVHNEQFFGPGTRLTVL.

This clone was seen only once. The V gene is TRBV6-6, the J gene TRBJ1-6, with 8 bases identical to TRBD1. Germline-derived CDR1 and CDR2 are MNHNY and SVGAGI (reference sequence). The V gene end was trimmed by 5 bases and the J gene end by 2 bases; junction bases not matched to a gene: 5. This CDR3 comprises 16 residues. CDR3 nucleotide sequence: TGTGCCAGCAGTCAGGGGGCGTCGGCCTATAATTCACCCCTCCACTTT. Encoded protein: CASSQGASAYNSPLHF.

The J gene is TRBJ1-2, the V gene TRBV3-1 (or the pseudogene TRBV3-2), with unresolved D. The CDR3 contains 14 residues. The germline V and J ends were trimmed by 2 bases and 0 bases, with 7 bases remaining between them. CDR1 LGHDT and CDR2 YNNKEL come from the germline V gene (reference sequence). The CDR3 nucleotides are TGTGCCAGCAGCCAAAGAGCTTCTAACTATGGCTACACCTTC. Translating it yields CASSQRASNYGYTF.

The chain couples TRBV30 to TRBJ2-2, with D maybe TRBD1 (7 bases). The germline gives CDR1 GTSNPN, CDR2 SVGIG (reference sequence). This CDR3 has 14 amino acids. V lost 3 bases and J lost 2, with 10 bases in between. As DNA, the CDR3 is TGTGCCTGGAGGCAGGGGGGTAACACCGGGGAGCTGTTTTTT. Protein product: CAWRQGGNTGELFF.